Following are 17 T cell receptor beta chains from one sample sequenced in a study of blood T cell repertoires in COVID-19. Sequenced by immunoSEQ multiplex PCR; TCRdb stores in-frame clones only, minus some. The data contain about 100,000 clones, about 90% of them seen just once; the ten biggest clones take up 20%. The sample was peripheral blood. The receptors here all came from a human donor in a cohort sampled during active COVID-19.

This clone was picked up one time. This chain uses TRBV15 with TRBJ2-7, with 7 bases that match TRBD2. The ends lost 0 bases at V and 8 bases at J; junction bases unmatched: 10. CDR1 and CDR2 from the germline V gene are LNHNV and YYDKDF (reference sequence). There are 15 residues in the CDR3. CDR3 nucleotide sequence: TGTGCCACCAGCAGAGAAGGCGGGAGAAGTCGGCAGCAGTACTTC. Protein: CATSREGGRSRQQYF.

The CDR3 DNA reads as TGTGCCAGTAGTATCTTCCAGGGGACTGGCTACACCTTC. Its protein product is CASSIFQGTGYTF. The chain recombines TRBV19 with TRBJ1-2, with TRBD1 as a possible D gene (6 bases). Germline V gene sequence: CDR1 LNHDA, CDR2 SQIVND (reference sequence). The ends were cut back, 3 bases at V and 7 bases at J, with 12 bases in the middle. This CDR3 comprises 13 residues.

This clone was counted between two and nine times. V is TRBV12-5 and J is TRBJ2-1; TRBD2 aligns across 8 bases. J was trimmed by 7 bases and V by 7 bases; bases with no gene match: 15. This CDR3 is built from 16 residues. In germline, CDR1 is LGHNT, CDR2 FRNRAP. Here the CDR3 DNA reads TGTGCTAGTGTGCCTTCTGGTCGGGAGGGCCGGAATGAGCAGTTCTTC. Amino acids: CASVPSGREGRNEQFF.

The chain combines TRBV6-2 or TRBV6-3 with TRBJ2-7; D is ambiguous. Per germline, CDR1 MNHEY and CDR2 SVGEGT. The CDR3 extends over 15 amino acids. V dropped 0 bases and J dropped 3 bases, with 12 bases sitting between them. CDR3 in amino acids: CASSYSARRDYEQYF. Written as DNA, the CDR3 is TGTGCCAGCAGTTACTCTGCTAGAAGAGACTACGAGCAGTACTTC.

The chain couples TRBV19 to TRBJ1-5; 10 bases map to TRBD1. Losses at the gene ends were 5 bases for V and 4 bases for J; bases not matched to a gene: 5. This CDR3 contains 15 residues. Germline CDR1 reads LNHDA; CDR2 reads SQIVND (reference sequence). The CDR3 nucleotides are TGTGCCAGTAGTCTGACAGGGGGCGGGAATCAGCCCCAGCATTTT. Translation gives CASSLTGGGNQPQHF.

Written as DNA, the CDR3 is TGTGCCAGCAGCCCCCGGACAGCGTCCTACAATGAGCAGTTCTTC. Translating gives CASSPRTASYNEQFF. V gene TRBV11-2 combines with J gene TRBJ2-1, with a possible D match to TRBD1 (6 bases). This CDR3 spans 15 amino acids. Trimming pared 5 bases from V and 1 base from J, leaving 12 bases between. The V gene's germline CDR1 is SGHAT and CDR2 FQNNGV.

The DNA for the CDR3 is TGTGCCAGCAGCTTCTTTCCCTATAGCAATCAGCCCCAGCATTTT. It is translated as CASSFFPYSNQPQHF. The chain joins TRBV7-2 to TRBJ1-5; D not resolved. The CDR3 is made up of 15 amino acids. The germline V gene has CDR1 SGHTA and CDR2 FQGNSA. Trimming cost V 3 bases and J 0 bases, with 9 bases left between them.

The rearrangement joins TRBV5-1 to TRBJ2-1, with 11 bases lining up with TRBD2. The CDR3 covers 14 residues. Unmatched junction bases numbered 4, after V lost 5 bases and J lost 6 bases. Germline V lookup: CDR1 SGHRS, CDR2 YFSETQ. The CDR3 is CASRLAGAGNEQFF. The CDR3 DNA sequence: TGCGCCAGCAGACTAGCGGGAGCGGGCAATGAGCAGTTCTTC.

The genes are TRBV4-2 and TRBJ2-5, with D maybe TRBD2 (6 bases). The tail of the sequence fits TRBJ2-7 better, so the J call may be wrong. The germline V gene encodes CDR1 LGHNA and CDR2 YNFKEQ. The CDR3 has 16 residues. In DNA form, the CDR3 reads TGTGCCAGCAGCCAAGATCATGGCGGGACGTCCACCGAGCAGTACTTC. Residues: CASSQDHGGTSTEQYF.

The rearrangement uses TRBV19 and TRBJ2-1; 7 bases align to TRBD2. V shed 5 bases and J 4 bases; nucleotides not matched to a gene: 11. The CDR3 covers 16 residues. CDR1 and CDR2 from the germline V gene are LNHDA and SQIVND (reference sequence). This chain's CDR3 is CASSPRASGRYNEQFF. CDR3 DNA: TGTGCCAGTAGTCCCCGGGCTAGCGGACGATACAATGAGCAGTTCTTC. The variable domain in full, completed from reference TRBV19 and TRBJ2-1, reads DGGITQSPKYLFRKEGQNVTLSCEQNLNHDAMYWYRQDPGQGLRLIYYSQIVNDFQKGDIAEGYSVSREKKESFPLTVTSAQKNPTAFYLCASSPRASGRYNEQFFGPGTRLTVL.

The chain employs TRBV7-9 and TRBJ2-7; D may be TRBD1 (5 bases). Looked up from germline, CDR1 is SEHNR and CDR2 is FQNEAQ (reference sequence). V lost 1 base and J 1 base, leaving 11 bases between the germline ends. The length of the CDR3 is 15 residues. In DNA form, the CDR3 reads TGTGCCAGCAGCTTAGAGGGGTACAAATCCTACGAGCAGTACTTC. Its translation: CASSLEGYKSYEQYF. The full variable domain, its missing parts supplied by reference TRBV7-9 and TRBJ2-7, is DTGVSQNPRHKITKRGQNVTFRCDPISEHNRLYWYRQTLGQGPEFLTYFQNEAQLEKSRLLSDRFSAERPKGSFSTLEIQRTEQGDSAMYLCASSLEGYKSYEQYFGPGTRLTVT.

This rearrangement joins TRBV10-3 to TRBJ2-7, with 9 bases that match TRBD1. Germline V gene sequence: CDR1 ENHRY, CDR2 SYGVKD. Trimming took 6 bases from V and 5 from J; bases not matched to a gene: 8. CDR3 length equals 14 residues. The CDR3 loop is CAISRRDRVHEQYF. CDR3 in DNA: TGTGCCATCAGCCGGCGGGACAGGGTCCACGAGCAGTACTTC.

J is TRBJ2-7 and V is TRBV5-4; no reliable D call. The CDR3 is 14 residues long. CDR1 and CDR2 (germline): SGHNT, YYREEE (reference sequence). Deletions cut 1 base from V and 2 bases from J, with 10 bases between. The CDR3 DNA reads as TGTGCCAGCAGCTTGCCTGGCGGAGCCTACGAGCAGTACTTC. This encodes CASSLPGGAYEQYF. Filled out from reference TRBV5-4 and TRBJ2-7, the complete variable domain reads ETGVTQSPTHLIKTRGQQVTLRCSSQSGHNTVSWYQQALGQGPQFIFQYYREEENGRGNFPPRFSGLQFPNYSSELNVNALELDDSALYLCASSLPGGAYEQYFGPGTRLTVT.

The J gene is TRBJ2-7, the V gene TRBV6-1; D is uncertain. The CDR3 loop spans 13 amino acids. V lost 0 bases and J 3 bases, leaving 6 bases between the germline ends. The germline V gene encodes CDR1 MNHNS and CDR2 SASEGT. CDR3 bases: TGTGCCAGCAGTGAAGCCGCGATCTACGAGCAGTACTTC. Translated, it gives CASSEAAIYEQYF.

V is TRBV4-1 and J is TRBJ1-4; D is possibly TRBD1 (5 bases). Germline V gene lookup returns CDR1 MGHRA and CDR2 YSYEKL. Trimming pared 1 base from V and 3 bases from J, leaving 24 bases between. This CDR3 is built from 20 residues. The CDR3 DNA follows: TGCGCCAGCAGCCAAGGCCTGGGGGGACCGATGAGATTGGCTAATGAAAAACTGTTTTTT. Encoded protein: CASSQGLGGPMRLANEKLFF.

This CDR3 reads CASSLLDGYEQYF. Written as DNA, the CDR3 is TGTGCCAGCAGCCTCCTAGACGGTTACGAGCAGTACTTC. This chain links TRBV3-1 (or the pseudogene TRBV3-2) with TRBJ2-7, with D uncertain. The CDR3 has 13 amino acids. The V end was cut by 4 bases, the J end by 4 bases, with 11 bases between. Germline V lookup: CDR1 LGHDT, CDR2 YNNKEL (reference sequence).

This chain joins TRBV5-6 and TRBJ1-5; a possible D gene is TRBD1 (5 bases). The germline gives CDR1 SGHDT, CDR2 YYEEEE. V was shortened by 2 bases and J by 6 bases, with 15 bases between the two germline ends. The CDR3 is 15 residues long. The CDR3 protein is CASSFGGTVIQPQHF. CDR3 coding DNA: TGTGCCAGCAGCTTTGGGGGGACGGTGATTCAGCCCCAGCATTTT.